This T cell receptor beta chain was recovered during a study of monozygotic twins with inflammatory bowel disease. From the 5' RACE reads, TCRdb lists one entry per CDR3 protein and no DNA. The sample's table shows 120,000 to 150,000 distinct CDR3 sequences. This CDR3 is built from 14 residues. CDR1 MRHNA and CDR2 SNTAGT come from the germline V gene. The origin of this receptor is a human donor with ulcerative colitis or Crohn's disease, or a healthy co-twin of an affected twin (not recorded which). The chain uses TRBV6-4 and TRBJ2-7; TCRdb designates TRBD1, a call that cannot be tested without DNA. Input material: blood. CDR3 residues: CASSQQGGSDEQYF.